Below, 3 T cell receptor beta chains from the same sample are listed, as sequenced in a study of cytomegalovirus exposure and HLA in healthy donors. Primers for the PCR totalled 60 Vbeta and 13 Jbeta. Method: immunoSEQ multiplex PCR; TCRdb's copy keeps in-frame clones and lacks some. There are about 120,000 clones in the sample; roughly 76% occur only once, and approximately 12% lies in the top ten. Sample: PBMCs. These receptors all stem from a middle-aged woman in good health and CMV-seropositive.

This chain links TRBV9 with TRBJ2-3; 7 bases agree with TRBD1. V lost 4 bases, J lost 0 bases, and 5 bases stayed unmatched. CDR3 length: 15 residues. Germline lookup yields CDR1 SGDLS and CDR2 YYNGEE. CDR3 in DNA: TGTGCCAGCAGCATAAGGACAGGAAGCACAGATACGCAGTATTTT. This sequence encodes CASSIRTGSTDTQYF.

This clone was recorded only once. The chain links TRBV5-6 to TRBJ2-1; TRBD2 agrees at 8 bases. Germline CDR1 reads SGHDT; CDR2 reads YYEEEE. After removal of 4 bases from V and 8 bases from J, the junction contained 8 bases not matched to a gene. CDR3 length: 14 residues. Here the CDR3 reads CASSAGTRLHEQFF. The CDR3 region has the DNA TGTGCCAGCAGCGCCGGGACTAGGTTACATGAGCAGTTCTTC.

This clone was recorded a few times. The rearrangement uses TRBV7-2 and TRBJ2-5; 8 nucleotides agree with TRBD2. Germline V gives CDR1 SGHTA, CDR2 FQGNSA. There are 14 residues in the CDR3. Unmatched junction bases numbered 2, after V lost 1 base and J lost 4 bases. CDR3 sequence reads: CASSLVRGGETQYF. CDR3 nucleotides: TGTGCCAGCAGCTTAGTTCGGGGGGGAGAGACCCAGTACTTC.